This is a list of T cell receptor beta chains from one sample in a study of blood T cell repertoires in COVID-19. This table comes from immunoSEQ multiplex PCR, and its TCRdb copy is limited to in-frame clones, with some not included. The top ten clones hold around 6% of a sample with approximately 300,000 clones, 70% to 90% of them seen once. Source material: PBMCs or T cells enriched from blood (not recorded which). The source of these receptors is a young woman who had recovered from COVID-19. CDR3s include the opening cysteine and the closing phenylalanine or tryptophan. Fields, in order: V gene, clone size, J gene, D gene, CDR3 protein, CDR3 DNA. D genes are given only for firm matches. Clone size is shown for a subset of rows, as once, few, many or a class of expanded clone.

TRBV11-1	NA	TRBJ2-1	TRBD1	CASSLMADRGREQFF	TGTGCCAGCAGCTTAATGGCGGACAGGGGTAGGGAGCAGTTCTTC
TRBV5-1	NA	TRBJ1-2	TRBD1	CASSLKAGQGRDYTF	TGCGCCAGCAGCTTGAAGGCGGGACAGGGTCGTGACTACACCTTC
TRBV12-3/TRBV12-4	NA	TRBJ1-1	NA	CASSGLSNTEAFF	TGTGCCAGCAGCGGACTTTCGAACACTGAAGCTTTCTTT
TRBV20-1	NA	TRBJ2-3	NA	CSASDGVTDTQYF	TGCAGTGCTAGTGACGGAGTCACAGATACGCAGTATTTT
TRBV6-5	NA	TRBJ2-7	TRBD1	CASSPGTGGFREQYF	TGTGCCAGCAGCCCCGGGACAGGGGGTTTTCGCGAGCAGTACTTC
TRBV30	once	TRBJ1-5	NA	CAWRGQFNQPQHF	TGTGCCTGGAGGGGGCAGTTCAATCAGCCCCAGCATTTT
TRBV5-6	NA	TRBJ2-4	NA	CASSLSQGNAKNIQYF	TGTGCCAGCAGCTTGTCGCAGGGGAATGCCAAAAACATTCAGTACTTC
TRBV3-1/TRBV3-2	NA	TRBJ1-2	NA	CASSQGGTHGYTF	TGTGCCAGCAGCCAGGGGGGTACCCATGGCTACACCTTC
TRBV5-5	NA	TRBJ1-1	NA	CASSLPGISFF	TGTGCCAGCAGCCTCCCAGGGATTTCTTTCTTT
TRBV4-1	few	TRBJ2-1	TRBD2	CASSQPGRDEQFF	TGCGCCAGCAGCCAACCGGGGAGGGATGAGCAGTTCTTC
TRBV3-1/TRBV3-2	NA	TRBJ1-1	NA	CASSPQDGTGMNTEAFF	TGTGCCAGCAGCCCGCAAGATGGCACAGGTATGAACACTGAAGCTTTCTTT
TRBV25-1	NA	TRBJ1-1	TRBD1	CASSAGQMNTEAFF	TGTGCCAGCAGCGCGGGACAGATGAACACTGAAGCTTTCTTT
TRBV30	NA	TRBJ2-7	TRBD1	CAWRDRASFEQYF	TGTGCCTGGAGGGACAGGGCTTCCTTCGAGCAGTACTTC
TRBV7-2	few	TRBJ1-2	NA	CASSPGPGGLNYGYTF	TGTGCCAGCAGCCCAGGACCGGGGGGTCTCAACTATGGCTACACCTTC
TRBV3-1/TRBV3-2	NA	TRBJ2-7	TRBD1	CASSHWDREDEQYF	TGTGCCAGCAGCCACTGGGACAGGGAAGACGAGCAGTACTTC
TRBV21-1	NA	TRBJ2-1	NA	CASRKLAGAYNEQFF	TGTGCCAGCAGAAAACTAGCGGGGGCTTACAATGAGCAGTTCTTC
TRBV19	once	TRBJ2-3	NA	CASSIGQSTDTQYF	TGTGCCAGTAGTATAGGACAAAGCACAGATACGCAGTATTTT
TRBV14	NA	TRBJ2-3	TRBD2	CASSQDRASGVPDTQYF	TGTGCCAGCAGCCAAGACCGCGCTAGCGGGGTACCGGATACGCAGTATTTT
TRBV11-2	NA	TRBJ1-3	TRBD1	CASSPRTGRGNTIYF	TGTGCCAGCAGCCCAAGGACAGGGCGTGGAAACACCATATATTTT